Listed below are T cell receptor beta chains from one sample, sequenced in a study of post-analysis software for immune sequencing data. TCRdb recomputed calls from the PCR reads with MiXCR, one row per CDR3 protein. The table has more than 500,000 distinct CDR3 sequences, 34% seen once; the top ten hold around 6.1%. The specimen sequenced was blood. These receptors came from a girl aged 2 to 17 with multiple sclerosis. Both conserved end residues are part of each CDR3. The order of the fields is V gene, J gene, D gene, clone size, CDR3 protein, CDR3 DNA. A D gene is named only where the DNA matches it firmly. Clone size is given for some rows only: seen once, a few or many times, or a class if the clone is expanded.

TRBV4-2	TRBJ2-1	TRBD1	-	CASSQGDSGPSCNEQFF	TGTGCCAGCAGCCAAGGGGACAGCGGTCCCTCCTGCAATGAGCAGTTCTTC
TRBV5-1	TRBJ1-2	TRBD1	-	CASSYGQGTVYGYTF	TGCGCCAGCAGCTACGGACAGGGAACCGTCTATGGCTACACCTTC
TRBV12-3/TRBV12-4	TRBJ2-5	-	many	CASSLSGRETQYF	TGTGCCAGCAGCCTCAGCGGCCGTGAGACCCAGTACTTC
TRBV7-9	TRBJ2-7	-	-	CASSIPGSYEQYF	TGTGCCAGCAGCATACCGGGCTCCTACGAGCAGTACTTC
TRBV20-1	TRBJ2-4	TRBD2	few	CSGPGTTKNIQYF	TGCAGTGGTCCCGGGACTACCAAAAACATTCAGTACTTC
TRBV20-1	TRBJ2-1	-	many	CSARDGRGVDNEQFF	TGCAGTGCTAGAGATGGCAGGGGAGTCGACAATGAGCAGTTCTTC
TRBV5-1	TRBJ2-3	-	-	CASRLRAGTDTQYF	TGCGCCAGCAGGCTAAGAGCGGGCACAGATACGCAGTATTTT
TRBV12-3/TRBV12-4	TRBJ2-5	-	-	CASSLAGLYGAQYF	TGTGCCAGCAGTTTAGCGGGACTTTATGGGGCCCAGTACTTC
TRBV2	TRBJ2-5	TRBD1	once	CASRKTGGGETQYF	TGTGCCAGCAGAAAAACAGGGGGCGGGGAGACCCAGTACTTC
TRBV19	TRBJ1-1	-	-	CASSRFRVKDTEAFF	TGTGCCAGTAGCCGATTTCGGGTAAAGGACACTGAAGCTTTCTTT
TRBV14	TRBJ2-4	-	-	CASSLGTRWAQYF	TGTGCCAGCAGCCTAGGCACCCGGTGGGCCCAGTACTTC
TRBV7-8	TRBJ2-1	-	few	CASSLLRDNEQFF	TGTGCCAGCAGCTTACTCAGGGACAATGAGCAGTTCTTC
TRBV4-1	TRBJ2-4	-	-	CASSQAFPESRRHWAIQYF	TGCGCCAGCAGCCAAGCCTTCCCAGAGTCGAGACGACACTGGGCCATTCAGTACTTC
TRBV20-1	TRBJ2-1	-	few	CSYSYNEQFF	TGCAGTTACAGCTACAATGAGCAGTTCTTC
TRBV18	TRBJ2-5	-	-	CASSPYVPREAQEAQYF	TGTGCCAGCTCACCATATGTGCCAAGGGAAGCTCAAGAGGCCCAGTACTTC
TRBV9	TRBJ2-3	-	-	CASSIAPTSTDTQYF	TGTGCCAGCAGCATAGCCCCCACTAGCACAGATACGCAGTATTTT
TRBV12-5	TRBJ2-1	-	many	CASVAGQTYNEQFF	TGTGCTAGTGTGGCGGGCCAGACCTACAATGAGCAGTTCTTC